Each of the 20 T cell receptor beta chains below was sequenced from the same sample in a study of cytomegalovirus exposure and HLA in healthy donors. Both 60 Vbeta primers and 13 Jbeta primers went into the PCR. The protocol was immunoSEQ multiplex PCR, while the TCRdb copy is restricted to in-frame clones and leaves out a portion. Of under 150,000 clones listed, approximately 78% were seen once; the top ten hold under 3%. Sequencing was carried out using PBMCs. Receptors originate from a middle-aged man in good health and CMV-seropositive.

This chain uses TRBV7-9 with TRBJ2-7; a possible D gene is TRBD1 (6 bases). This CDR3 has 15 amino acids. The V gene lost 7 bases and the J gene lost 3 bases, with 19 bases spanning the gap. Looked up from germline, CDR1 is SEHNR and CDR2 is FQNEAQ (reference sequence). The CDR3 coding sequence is TGTGCCAGCACCGGAAATTTAGGACAGAGCTACGAGCAGTACTTC. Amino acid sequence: CASTGNLGQSYEQYF.

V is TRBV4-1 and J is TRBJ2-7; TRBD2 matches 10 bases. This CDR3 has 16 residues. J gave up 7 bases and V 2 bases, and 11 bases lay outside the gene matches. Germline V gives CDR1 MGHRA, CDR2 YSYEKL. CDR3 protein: CASSQTGLAGVGEQYF. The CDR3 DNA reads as TGCGCCAGCAGCCAAACAGGCCTAGCGGGAGTAGGGGAGCAGTACTTC.

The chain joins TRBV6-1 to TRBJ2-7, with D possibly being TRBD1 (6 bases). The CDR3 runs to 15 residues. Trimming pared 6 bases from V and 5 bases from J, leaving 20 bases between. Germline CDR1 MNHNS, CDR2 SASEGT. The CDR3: CASSNHRQAPHEQYF. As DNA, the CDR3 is TGTGCCAGCAGCAACCACCGACAGGCCCCCCACGAGCAGTACTTC.

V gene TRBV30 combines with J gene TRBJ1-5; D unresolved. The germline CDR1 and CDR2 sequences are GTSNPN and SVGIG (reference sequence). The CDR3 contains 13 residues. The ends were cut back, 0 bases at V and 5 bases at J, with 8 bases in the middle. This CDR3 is CAWSVTDDQPQHF. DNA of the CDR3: TGTGCCTGGAGTGTAACAGACGATCAGCCCCAGCATTTT. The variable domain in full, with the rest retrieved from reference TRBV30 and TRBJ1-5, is SQTIHQWPATLVQPVGSPLSLECTVEGTSNPNLYWYRQAAGRGLQLLFYSVGIGQISSEVPQNLSASRPQDRQFILSSKKLLLSDSGFYLCAWSVTDDQPQHFGDGTRLSIL.

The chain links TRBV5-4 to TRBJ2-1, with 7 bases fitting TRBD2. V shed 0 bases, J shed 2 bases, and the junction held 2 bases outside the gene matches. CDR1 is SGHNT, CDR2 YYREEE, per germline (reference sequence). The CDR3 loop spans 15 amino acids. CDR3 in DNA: TGTGCCAGCAGCTTGGTTGCGGGGGCCTACAATGAGCAGTTCTTC. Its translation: CASSLVAGAYNEQFF.

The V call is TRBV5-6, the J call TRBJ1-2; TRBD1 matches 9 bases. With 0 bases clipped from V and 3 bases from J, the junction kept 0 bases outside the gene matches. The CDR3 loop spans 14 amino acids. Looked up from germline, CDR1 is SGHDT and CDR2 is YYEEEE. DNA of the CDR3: TGTGCCAGCAGCTTGGGGACAGGGGACTATGGCTACACCTTC. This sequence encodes CASSLGTGDYGYTF.

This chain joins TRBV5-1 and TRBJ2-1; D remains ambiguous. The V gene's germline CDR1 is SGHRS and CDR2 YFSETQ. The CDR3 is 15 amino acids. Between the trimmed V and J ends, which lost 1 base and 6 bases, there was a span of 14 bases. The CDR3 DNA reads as TGCGCCAGCAGCTTGACGCTTGGGTGGAGCAATGAGCAGTTCTTC. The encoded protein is CASSLTLGWSNEQFF.

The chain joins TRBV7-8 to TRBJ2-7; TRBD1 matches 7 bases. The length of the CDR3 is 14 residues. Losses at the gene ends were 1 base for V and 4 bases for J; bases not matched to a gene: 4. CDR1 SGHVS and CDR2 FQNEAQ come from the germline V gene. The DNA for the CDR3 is TGTGCCAGCAGCTTAGGAGGGGACAGATACGAGCAGTACTTC. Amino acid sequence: CASSLGGDRYEQYF.

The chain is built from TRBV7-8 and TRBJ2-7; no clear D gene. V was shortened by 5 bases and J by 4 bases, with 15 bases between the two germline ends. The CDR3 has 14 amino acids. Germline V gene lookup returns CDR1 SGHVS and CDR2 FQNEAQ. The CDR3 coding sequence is TGTGCCAGCAGCGTAGGATCGGTCGGTTACGAGCAGTACTTC. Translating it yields CASSVGSVGYEQYF.

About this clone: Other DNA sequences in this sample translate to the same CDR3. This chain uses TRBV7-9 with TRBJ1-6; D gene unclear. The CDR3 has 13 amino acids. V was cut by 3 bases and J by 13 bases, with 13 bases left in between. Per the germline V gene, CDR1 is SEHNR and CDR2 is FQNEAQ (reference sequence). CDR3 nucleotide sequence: TGTGCCAGCAGCTTGGGTATTCAGGATCCCCTCCACTTT. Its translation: CASSLGIQDPLHF.

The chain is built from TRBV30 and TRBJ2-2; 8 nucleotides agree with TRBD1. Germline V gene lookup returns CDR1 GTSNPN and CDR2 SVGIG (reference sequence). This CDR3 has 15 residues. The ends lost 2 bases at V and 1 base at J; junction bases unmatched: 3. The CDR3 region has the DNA TGTGCCTGGAGTCGAGGACAGGGGAACACCGGGGAGCTGTTTTTT. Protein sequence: CAWSRGQGNTGELFF. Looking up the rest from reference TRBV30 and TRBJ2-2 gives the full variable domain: SQTIHQWPATLVQPVGSPLSLECTVEGTSNPNLYWYRQAAGRGLQLLFYSVGIGQISSEVPQNLSASRPQDRQFILSSKKLLLSDSGFYLCAWSRGQGNTGELFFGEGSRLTVL.

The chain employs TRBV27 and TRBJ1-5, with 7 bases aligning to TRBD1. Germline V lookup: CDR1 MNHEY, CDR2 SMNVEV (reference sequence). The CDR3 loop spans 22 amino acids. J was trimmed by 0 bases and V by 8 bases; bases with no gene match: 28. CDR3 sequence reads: CASLPPGQTVREVEVSNQPQHF. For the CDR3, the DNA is TGTGCCAGCTTACCGCCGGGACAGACTGTCAGGGAGGTGGAAGTTAGCAATCAGCCCCAGCATTTT.

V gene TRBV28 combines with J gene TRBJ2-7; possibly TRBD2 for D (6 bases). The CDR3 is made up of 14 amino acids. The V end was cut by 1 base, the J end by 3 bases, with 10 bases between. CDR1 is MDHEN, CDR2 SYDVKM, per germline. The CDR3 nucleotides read TGTGCCAGCAGTTTATCGGGGGAAAACTACGAGCAGTACTTC. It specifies CASSLSGENYEQYF.

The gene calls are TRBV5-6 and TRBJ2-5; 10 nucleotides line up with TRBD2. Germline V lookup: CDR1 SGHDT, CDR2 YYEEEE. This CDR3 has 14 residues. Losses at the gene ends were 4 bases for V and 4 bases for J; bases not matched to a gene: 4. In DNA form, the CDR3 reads TGTGCCAGCAGCCCCGAGCGGGAGGGAGAGACCCAGTACTTC. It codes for CASSPEREGETQYF.

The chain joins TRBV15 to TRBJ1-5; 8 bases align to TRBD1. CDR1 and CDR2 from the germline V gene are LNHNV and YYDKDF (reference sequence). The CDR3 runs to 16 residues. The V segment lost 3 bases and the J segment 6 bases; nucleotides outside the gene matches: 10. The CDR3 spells CATSSRTGRGAQPQHF. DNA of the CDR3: TGTGCCACCAGCAGCCGGACAGGGAGGGGTGCTCAGCCCCAGCATTTT.

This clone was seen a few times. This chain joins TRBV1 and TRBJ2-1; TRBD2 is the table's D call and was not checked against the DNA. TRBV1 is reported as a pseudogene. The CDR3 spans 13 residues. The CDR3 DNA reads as TGCACCAGCAGCCAAGATGAAGGGAGTGAGCAGTTCTTC. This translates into CTSSQDEGSEQFF.

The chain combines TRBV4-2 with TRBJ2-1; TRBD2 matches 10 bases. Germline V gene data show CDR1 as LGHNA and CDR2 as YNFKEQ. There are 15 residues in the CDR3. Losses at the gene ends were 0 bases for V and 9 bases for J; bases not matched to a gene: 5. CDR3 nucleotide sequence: TGTGCCAGCAGCCAAGAGGCTAGCGGGAGTGGTGAGCAGTTCTTC. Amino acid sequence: CASSQEASGSGEQFF.

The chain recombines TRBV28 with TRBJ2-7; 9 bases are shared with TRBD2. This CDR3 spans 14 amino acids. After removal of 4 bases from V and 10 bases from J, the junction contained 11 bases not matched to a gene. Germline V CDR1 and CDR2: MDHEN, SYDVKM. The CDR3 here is CASSSPETSGPQYF. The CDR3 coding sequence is TGTGCCAGCAGTTCGCCGGAGACTAGCGGACCCCAGTACTTC.

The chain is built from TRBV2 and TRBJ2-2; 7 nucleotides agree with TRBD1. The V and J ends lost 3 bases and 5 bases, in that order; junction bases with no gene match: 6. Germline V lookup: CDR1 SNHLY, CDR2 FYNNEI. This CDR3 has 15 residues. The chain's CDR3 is CASSDLGGLTGELFF. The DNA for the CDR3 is TGTGCCAGCAGTGACCTAGGGGGCTTAACCGGGGAGCTGTTTTTT.

In DNA form, the CDR3 reads TGTGCCAGCAGCGCGTCGGGACTAGCGGACTACAATGAGCAGTTCTTC. Translation: CASSASGLADYNEQFF. The chain has TRBV11-3 and TRBJ2-1; 11 bases align to TRBD2. The CDR3 runs 16 residues. Germline V CDR1 and CDR2: SGHNT, YENEEA. V shed 5 bases and J 3 bases; nucleotides not matched to a gene: 6. Full variable domain (outside the CDR3, taken from reference TRBV11-3 and TRBJ2-1): EAGVVQSPRYKIIEKKQPVAFWCNPISGHNTLYWYLQNLGQGPELLIRYENEEAVDDSQLPKDRFSAERLKGVDSTLKIQPAELGDSAVYLCASSASGLADYNEQFFGPGTRLTVL.